Sequencing of this T cell receptor beta chain was carried out in a study of blood T cells in healthy people across ages. V shed 3 bases and J 7 bases; nucleotides not matched to a gene: 6. This CDR3 contains 15 residues. Germline V lookup: CDR1 SGHDT, CDR2 YYEEEE. This clonotype was observed a few times. The antigen remains undetermined. Primers used in a second PCR of about 7 to 12 cycles were a sample-barcoded 5' primer and a J-beta primer mix. Via MiXCR, TCRdb re-called the 5' RACE reads, giving one row per CDR3 protein. Of 1.5 million to 2 million distinct CDR3 sequences listed, about two fifths are singletons. The study, taken as a whole, reports: Naive and antigen-experienced cells could not be conclusively compared, given unsorted PBMCs.

Sequenced material: blood. The source of this sequence is a human donor in good health. The V and J genes are TRBV5-6 and TRBJ2-1; 11 bases map to TRBD2. The CDR3 reads CASSSRLAGLNEQFF. CDR3 DNA: TGTGCCAGCAGCTCGAGACTAGCGGGGCTTAATGAGCAGTTCTTC. Full variable domain (rest looked up from reference TRBV5-6 and TRBJ2-1): DAGVTQSPTHLIKTRGQQVTLRCSPKSGHDTVSWYQQALGQGPQFIFQYYEEEERQRGNFPDRFSGHQFPNYSSELNVNALLLGDSALYLCASSSRLAGLNEQFFGPGTRLTVL.